This TCR beta chain comes out of a study of post-analysis software for immune sequencing data. Study-level findings and limits: Controls showed significantly higher normalized Chao1 diversity than did multiple sclerosis patients. Higher frequency in patients than in controls was seen for about five TRBV segments, with TRBV5-6, TRBV5-1 and TRBV20-1 among them.

Regarding this clonotype: Its antigen is still unknown.

Germline values: CDR1 DFQATT, CDR2 SNEGSKA (reference sequence). This CDR3 is 14 amino acids long. Unique molecular identifiers had been added to the TCR beta cDNA libraries. TCRdb re-called the PCR reads through MiXCR, storing one row per CDR3 protein. The sample carries some 700,000 distinct CDR3 sequences, 55% to 70% recorded once. The receptor comes from a girl aged 2-10 years with multiple sclerosis. What was sequenced was blood. This rearrangement joins TRBV20-1 to TRBJ2-5; D is possibly TRBD2 (6 bases). The end of the DNA is better explained by TRBJ2-7, so the J call may be wrong. The CDR3 loop reads CSAIGASASYEQYF. The CDR3 DNA reads TGCAGTGCTATAGGGGCTAGCGCGTCCTACGAGCAGTACTTC.